A selection of T cell receptor beta chains follows, all from one sample in a study of T-cell memory formation after mild COVID-19. TCRdb ran MiXCR on the 5' RACE reads and lists one entry per CDR3 protein. Here the sample spans fewer than 400,000 distinct CDR3 sequences, 15% to 20% being singletons. Input material: PBMCs or a T cell subset sorted from them (not recorded which). All receptors come from a man aged 18 to 29 who had mild COVID-19 (a few samples of this study predate the infection). Cell type and time point are not known. The CDR3 runs from the conserved cysteine through the conserved F or W. A D gene is named only where the DNA matches it firmly. Size values are once, few and many counts, or a class for expanded clones, and some rows have none.

clone size,J gene,D gene,V gene,CDR3 DNA,CDR3 protein
.,TRBJ2-7,TRBD1,TRBV7-6,TGTGCCAGCAGCTTATACGGGACAGGGGGGTACGAGCAGTACTTC,CASSLYGTGGYEQYF
.,TRBJ1-2,.,TRBV2,TGTGCCAGCAGTGAGCCGAGGGTGAACTATGGCTACACCTTC,CASSEPRVNYGYTF
.,TRBJ1-2,TRBD1,TRBV12-3/TRBV12-4,TGTGCCAGCAGAAACAGGGGAGGGGTTGGCTACACCTTC,CASRNRGGVGYTF
few,TRBJ2-5,TRBD2,TRBV6-5,TGTGCCAGCGCCCAAGGACTAGCTGTGACCCAGTACTTC,CASAQGLAVTQYF
many,TRBJ2-1,TRBD1,TRBV24-1,TGTGCCACCAGTGACTTCCCGGGACAGGAGCAGTTCTTC,CATSDFPGQEQFF
.,TRBJ1-1,.,TRBV5-1,TGCGCCAGCAGCTTGGCCGGACTGATGAACACTGAAGCTTTCTTT,CASSLAGLMNTEAFF
.,TRBJ2-3,TRBD1,TRBV29-1,TGCAGCGTAGGACAGGGGCGGAAAGATACGCAGTATTTT,CSVGQGRKDTQYF
once,TRBJ2-1,TRBD1,TRBV24-1,TGTGCCACCAGAAGGACAGGGACGTACAATGAGCAGTTCTTC,CATRRTGTYNEQFF
.,TRBJ1-5,TRBD1,TRBV6-2/TRBV6-3,TGTGCCAGCAGTGCAATGGGACAGGGAGGCAATCAGCCCCAGCATTTT,CASSAMGQGGNQPQHF
many,TRBJ2-6,TRBD2,TRBV7-6,TGTGCCAGCAGCTTAATGATCAGCGGGACCGGGGCCAACGTCCTGACTTTC,CASSLMISGTGANVLTF
.,TRBJ2-1,TRBD2,TRBV4-1,TGCGCCAGCAGCCACTTGACTAGCGGGGGGGTTAATGAGCAGTTCTTC,CASSHLTSGGVNEQFF
.,TRBJ1-1,.,TRBV4-3,TGCGCCAGCAGCCAGGCACCCGTAGGGAACACTGAAGCTTTCTTT,CASSQAPVGNTEAFF
few,TRBJ2-1,.,TRBV7-9,TGTGCCAGCAGCTTAGGGGGGGCGGACAATGAGCAGTTCTTC,CASSLGGADNEQFF
few,TRBJ2-2,.,TRBV11-2,TGTGCCAGCAGCTCCGAACTCACCGGGGAGCTGTTTTTT,CASSSELTGELFF
many,TRBJ2-3,TRBD2,TRBV10-3,TGTGCCACCCTAGCGGGGGGCACAGATACGCAGTATTTT,CATLAGGTDTQYF
.,TRBJ2-1,TRBD2,TRBV12-3/TRBV12-4,TGTGCCAGCAGCAACGTAGCGGGGGGTTTCAATGAGCAGTTCTTC,CASSNVAGGFNEQFF
many,TRBJ1-3,.,TRBV7-9,TGTGCCAGCACCCCCGACTACTCTGGAAACACCATATATTTT,CASTPDYSGNTIYF
few,TRBJ1-2,.,TRBV6-2/TRBV6-3,TGTGCCAGCACCAAGGGTAACTATGGCTACACCTTC,CASTKGNYGYTF
once,TRBJ2-3,TRBD1,TRBV5-1,TGCGCCAGCAGCTCTGGACAGGGGGCGCTGGGCACAGATACGCAGTATTTT,CASSSGQGALGTDTQYF